This T cell receptor (beta chain) was identified in a study of blood T cell repertoires in COVID-19. The overall study: COVID-19 samples from acute and convalescent phases originated in the United States, Italy and Spain.

Sequencing was performed with immunoSEQ multiplex PCR; in TCRdb, only in-frame clones are kept and a portion is missing. The data hold over 35,000 clones, with more than 80% observed a single time. Germline CDR1 KGHSH, CDR2 LQKENI. The CDR3 extends over 14 amino acids. Trimming left V 2 bases short and J 3 bases short, with 8 bases between. The sample holds one count of this clone. This clonotype was sampled from a man aged 60-69 years with active COVID-19. What was sequenced was peripheral blood. The genes are TRBV18 and TRBJ1-5; possible D gene TRBD1, 6 bases. Here the CDR3 DNA reads TGTGCCAGCTCACCAGGACAGATCAATCAGCCCCAGCATTTT. It specifies CASSPGQINQPQHF.